This T cell receptor (beta chain) was profiled in a study of regulatory T cells in long-lasting Graves disease. This clonotype was seen ten or more times. Trimming removed 7 bases at V and 0 bases at J, with 10 bases between. The CDR3 is made up of 14 amino acids. Time point given: persistent/refractory GD, antithyroid drugs over 5 years with positive TRAb. RNA extracted from PBMCs served as the sequencing template. Arm-PCR of CDR3 regions and iRepertoire HTBI primers were used to build TCR beta libraries. In the authors' workflow: Spanning all samples, the identified segments comprised 60 to 80 TRBV and about 13 TRBJ. TCRdb re-analysed the multiplex PCR reads in MiXCR, keeping a single row per CDR3 protein. It is TCRdb's table, rather than the study itself, that gives the V and J calls and clone size. The sample has 450,000 or so distinct CDR3 sequences; about a fifth are singletons.

Sequenced here: peripheral blood mononuclear cells (PBMCs), sampled when the disease was refractory, from a patient treated with antithyroid drugs. The receptor was derived from a female donor with Graves disease. J is TRBJ1-3 and V is TRBV12-3 or TRBV12-4; no firm D call. The CDR3 here is CASNPWLSGNTIYF. CDR3 in DNA: TGTGCCAGCAATCCCTGGCTCTCTGGAAACACCATATATTTT.